This entry lists 16 T cell receptor beta chains sequenced from one sample in a study of T cell clonality in common variable immunodeficiency (dated by TCRdb to about 2015). Library creation used the immunoSEQ multiplex PCR assay. The immuneACCESS repertoire file appears here via TCRdb, limited to in-frame rearrangements. These files lack a portion of the clones; in checked studies, under half of the deficit traces to unresolved V genes, and the cause of the others is not known. The sample counts about 30,000 clones, each observed more than once. Clones ranked in the top ten supply more than 10% of the sample. The sequencing input was peripheral blood mononuclear cells. These receptors were collected from a person aged 18 to 69 in good health.

This clone showed up just a few times. Sequencing ends 3 residues short of the CDR3 end; the germline J gene provides the rest. This rearrangement joins TRBV7-9 to TRBJ1-4; maybe TRBD1 (5 bases). From germline, CDR1 is SEHNR and CDR2 FQNEAQ (reference sequence). This CDR3 comprises 13 residues. V lost 8 bases and J lost 7, with 14 bases in between. CDR3 sequence: CASDGSQGEKLFF. The CDR3 bases that were read are TGTGCCAGCGATGGTTCTCAGGGTGAAAAA.

This clone came up many times. The read halts 3 residues ahead of the CDR3 end, with the missing end drawn from the germline J gene. The chain is built from TRBV28 and TRBJ2-7, with 8 bases lining up with TRBD2. The CDR3 runs to 16 residues. The V segment lost 2 bases and the J segment 4 bases; nucleotides outside the gene matches: 10. CDR1 and CDR2 from the germline V gene are MDHEN and SYDVKM. The part of the CDR3 DNA that was read is TGTGCCAGCAGTTTACAGCGGGGGCAGCGGGTATACGAG. As protein: CASSLQRGQRVYE. The complete CDR3 reads CASSLQRGQRVYEQYF. Full variable domain (rest looked up from reference TRBV28 and TRBJ2-7): DVKVTQSSRYLVKRTGEKVFLECVQDMDHENMFWYRQDPGLGLRLIYFSYDVKMKEKGDIPEGYSVSREKKERFSLILESASTNQTSMYLCASSLQRGQRVYEQYFGPGTRLTVT.

This clone was seen only a few times. The CDR3 loop reads CASSVTVVVGRAFF. CDR3 DNA (partial): TGTGCCAGCAGTGTAACAGTAGTGGTCGGCCGA. V is TRBV6-2 or TRBV6-3 and J is TRBJ1-1; D gene uncertain. The read is 3 residues too short to cover the CDR3 end, so that end is filled in from the germline J gene. Germline V gene data show CDR1 as MNHEY and CDR2 as SVGEGT. This CDR3 has 14 amino acids.

At least ten counts were recorded for this clone. CDR3 in amino acids: CASSRSRTTEAFF. CDR3 bases read: TGTGCCAGCAGCCGGAGCCGGACAACTGAA. The rearrangement links TRBV7-8 to TRBJ1-1; a weak D match, TRBD1 (5 bases). The read falls 3 residues short of the CDR3 end, and the missing part is taken from the germline J gene. The CDR3 spans 13 residues. V was trimmed by 5 bases and J by 5 bases, leaving 12 bases between them. Germline V gene data show CDR1 as SGHVS and CDR2 as FQNEAQ.

Note on this clone: The CDR3 extends 3 residues past the end of the read, so its final part is completed from the germline J gene. The rearrangement links TRBV7-9 to TRBJ1-5, with D perhaps matching TRBD1 (5 bases). Looked up from germline, CDR1 is SEHNR and CDR2 is FQNEAQ (reference sequence). The V and J ends lost 5 bases and 2 bases respectively, with 10 bases between them. The CDR3 extends over 14 amino acids. The covered CDR3 bases are TGTGCCAGCAGCCCCCCGGGGGGCAATCAGCCC. Its protein is CASSPPGGNQP. In full, the CDR3 reads CASSPPGGNQPQHF.

This clone appeared many times. The observed sequence ends 3 residues before the CDR3 terminus, with the missing tail filled in from the germline J gene. The chain joins TRBV5-1 to TRBJ1-1; D gene uncertain. CDR1 is SGHRS and CDR2 is YFSETQ in the germline V gene. This CDR3 has 14 amino acids. The V gene lost 4 bases and the J gene lost 4 bases, with 14 bases spanning the gap. The part of the CDR3 DNA that was read is TGCGCCAGCAGCCTGGAGGGTCGAGGCACTGAA. Its translation is CASSLEGRGTE. The whole CDR3 is CASSLEGRGTEAFF. The full variable domain, completed using reference TRBV5-1 and TRBJ1-1, is KAGVTQTPRYLIKTRGQQVTLSCSPISGHRSVSWYQQTPGQGLQFLFEYFSETQRNKGNFPGRFSGRQFSNSRSEMNVSTLELGDSALYLCASSLEGRGTEAFFGQGTRLTVV.

This clone was counted many times. The CDR3 loop is CASSLGTGSTTNEKLFF. CDR3 bases read: TGCGCCAGCAGCTTGGGTACCGGGTCAACAACTAATGAAAAA. The chain recombines TRBV5-1 with TRBJ1-4; no clear D. With the read ending 3 residues before the CDR3 end, the germline J gene is used to fill in that end. From germline, CDR1 is SGHRS and CDR2 YFSETQ. This CDR3 contains 17 residues. V lost 0 bases and J 0 bases, leaving 12 bases between the germline ends.

A few counts support this clone. The DNA ends 3 residues before the CDR3 does, and the rest of the CDR3 is filled in from the germline J gene. The rearrangement links TRBV5-6 to TRBJ2-3; 8 bases agree with TRBD2. Germline loops: CDR1 SGHDT, CDR2 YYEEEE. The CDR3 has 13 residues. CDR3 loop: CASRGLEQETQYF. The DNA read from the CDR3 is TGTGCCAGCAGGGGACTAGAGCAAGAGACG.

This clone was counted ten times or more. The observed sequence ends 3 residues before the CDR3 terminus, with the missing tail filled in from the germline J gene. V and J are TRBV5-6 and TRBJ1-2; perhaps TRBD1 as D (5 bases). Germline CDR1 and CDR2: SGHDT and YYEEEE. CDR3 length: 15 residues. CDR3 in amino acids: CASSVMRGGLGGYTF. The DNA read from the CDR3 is TGTGCCAGCAGTGTAATGAGGGGCGGCTTGGGAGGC.

With respect to this clone: Read coverage stops 3 residues before the CDR3 terminus; the germline J gene supplies the remainder. This rearrangement joins TRBV18 to TRBJ2-3; D gene unclear. This CDR3 spans 13 amino acids. Deletions cut 2 bases from V and 7 bases from J, with 10 bases between. Per germline, CDR1 KGHSH and CDR2 LQKENI. CDR3 DNA (partial): TGTGCCAGCTCACCAGAAAAAAGGCATACG. Translation gives CASSPEKRHT. The complete CDR3 reads CASSPEKRHTQYF.

This clone was seen at least ten times. The sequenced fragment ends 3 residues before the CDR3 boundary, so the rest is inferred from the germline J gene. The chain couples TRBV20-1 to TRBJ2-5, with 9 positions matching TRBD1. The CDR3 has 13 residues. Looked up from germline, CDR1 is DFQATT and CDR2 is SNEGSKA (reference sequence). Trimming took 5 bases from V and 5 from J; bases not matched to a gene: 6. The CDR3: CSARGQGAETQYF. Incomplete CDR3 DNA: TGCAGTGCTCGGGGACAGGGAGCGGAGACC.

A word on this clone: Read coverage stops 3 residues before the CDR3 terminus; the germline J gene supplies the remainder. The V and J genes are TRBV18 and TRBJ1-1; no clear D. Trimming took 5 bases from V and 1 from J, leaving 8 bases between them. Germline V gives CDR1 KGHSH, CDR2 LQKENI. The CDR3 length is 13 residues. The part of the CDR3 DNA that was read is TGTGCCAGCTCAATCAGCGAGAACACTGAA. Protein: CASSISENTE. The CDR3, in full, reads CASSISENTEAFF.

This clone was found many times. The read finishes 3 residues shy of the CDR3 end, and the germline J gene is used to complete it. The chain is built from TRBV20-1 and TRBJ1-2; no reliable D call. V was clipped by 0 bases and J by 4 bases, with 9 bases between them. CDR3 length: 13 amino acids. Germline CDR1 DFQATT, CDR2 SNEGSKA (reference sequence). Partial CDR3 DNA: TGCAGTGCTAGAGATCAAGCAGGCTATGGC. It specifies CSARDQAGYG. The whole CDR3 sequence reads CSARDQAGYGYTF.

On this clone: The read terminates 3 residues before the CDR3 end, so the remaining end is supplied by the germline J gene. The rearrangement joins TRBV7-6 to TRBJ2-7; 8 bases fit TRBD1. With V trimmed by 6 bases and J by 5 bases, 9 bases remained unmatched. This CDR3 contains 14 residues. Germline V gives CDR1 SGHVS, CDR2 FNYEAQ. The covered CDR3 bases are TGTGCCAGCAGTTCCAGGGGACAGGAGGACGAG. Its protein product is CASSSRGQEDE. The full CDR3 sequence reads CASSSRGQEDEQYF.

This clone was seen repeatedly, ten times or more. The read gets to within 3 residues of the CDR3 end, and the germline J gene fills in the rest. V usage is TRBV5-1 and J usage is TRBJ1-5; a possible D gene is TRBD1 (5 bases). Germline V gene data show CDR1 as SGHRS and CDR2 as YFSETQ. Trimming pared 4 bases from V and 2 bases from J, leaving 16 bases between. The CDR3 sequence is 16 residues long. CDR3 sequence reads: CASSLVGGGGNQPQHF. The part of the CDR3 DNA that was read is TGCGCCAGCAGCCTCGTCGGGGGTGGTGGCAATCAGCCC.

The table lists this clone with many counts. The read ends 3 residues before the CDR3 terminus; that terminus is restored from the germline J gene. The V and J genes are TRBV20-1 and TRBJ2-7; 9 positions agree with TRBD2. Germline V CDR1 and CDR2: DFQATT, SNEGSKA (reference sequence). The CDR3 runs 14 residues. After removal of 5 bases from V and 4 bases from J, the junction contained 9 bases not matched to a gene. CDR3 bases read: TGCAGTGCTCTCCGACTAGCGGAGTTATACGAG. Translated, it gives CSALRLAELYE. The full CDR3 is CSALRLAELYEQYF.